These 32 T cell receptor beta chains share one sample of origin, sequenced in a study of blood T cell repertoires in COVID-19. The data were produced by immunoSEQ multiplex PCR, yet TCRdb's version contains in-frame clones alone and is incomplete. The table lists some 150,000 clones, 75% to 95% of them singletons. Material: peripheral blood. These receptors were taken from a man aged 50 to 60 with acute or convalescent COVID-19.

This clone was recorded only once. The chain combines TRBV19 with TRBJ2-3, with 10 bases fitting TRBD2. With 3 bases clipped from V and 3 bases from J, the junction kept 3 bases outside the gene matches. Germline V gene sequence: CDR1 LNHDA, CDR2 SQIVND (reference sequence). The length of the CDR3 is 15 residues. CDR3: CASSISSGRTDTQYF. CDR3 bases: TGTGCCAGTAGTATTTCTAGCGGGAGAACAGATACGCAGTATTTT.

The V gene is TRBV27, the J gene TRBJ2-2; the D gene is possibly TRBD1 (6 bases). CDR1 MNHEY and CDR2 SMNVEV come from the germline V gene (reference sequence). V was pared by 3 bases and J by 6 bases, with 11 bases between. This CDR3 has 14 residues. This chain's CDR3 is CASSFLQGAGELFF. DNA for the CDR3: TGTGCCAGCAGTTTCCTACAGGGTGCCGGGGAGCTGTTTTTT.

This clone was recorded at least ten times. The gene calls are TRBV19 and TRBJ1-5, with D possibly being TRBD1 (5 bases). Germline CDR1 LNHDA, CDR2 SQIVND (reference sequence). V was clipped by 5 bases and J by 6 bases, with 17 bases between them. CDR3 length equals 15 residues. Here the CDR3 reads CASSRDREIGQPQHF. The CDR3 DNA follows: TGTGCCAGTAGTCGGGACCGGGAGATAGGTCAGCCCCAGCATTTT.

The chain combines TRBV19 with TRBJ2-3, with 9 positions matching TRBD1. CDR3 length: 14 amino acids. V was pared by 5 bases and J by 7 bases, with 7 bases of the junction left unmatched. Germline CDR1 reads LNHDA; CDR2 reads SQIVND (reference sequence). CDR3 protein: CASSPGTGPYTQYF. CDR3 bases: TGTGCCAGTAGTCCCGGGACAGGGCCCTATACGCAGTATTTT.

The chain joins TRBV28 to TRBJ2-7, with D possibly TRBD2 on 6 matching bases. V was trimmed by 6 bases and J by 3 bases, leaving 18 bases between them. The CDR3 has 15 residues. From germline, CDR1 is MDHEN and CDR2 SYDVKM. The CDR3 protein is CASSKLIGGLYEQYF. The CDR3 DNA reads TGTGCCAGCAGCAAGCTTATCGGGGGTCTCTACGAGCAGTACTTC.

The chain is built from TRBV15 and TRBJ1-2; 8 bases line up with TRBD1. Trimming at V came to 1 base and at J to 5 bases, leaving 9 bases not matched to a gene. This CDR3 is built from 16 residues. Germline V gives CDR1 LNHNV, CDR2 YYDKDF (reference sequence). CDR3 loop: CATSRGDRQGHYGYTF. CDR3 DNA sequence: TGTGCCACCAGCAGAGGGGACAGGCAGGGCCATTATGGCTACACCTTC.

This chain uses TRBV5-1 with TRBJ1-5, with D unresolved. V was shortened by 7 bases and J by 0 bases, with 20 bases between the two germline ends. This CDR3 comprises 17 residues. Germline-derived CDR1 and CDR2 are SGHRS and YFSETQ. The CDR3 loop reads CASERDTEGYSNQPQHF. CDR3 nucleotide sequence: TGCGCCAGCGAGCGAGACACGGAGGGTTATAGCAATCAGCCCCAGCATTTT.

The chain combines TRBV2 with TRBJ1-5, with 7 bases fitting TRBD1. The germline V gene encodes CDR1 SNHLY and CDR2 FYNNEI. The CDR3 length is 15 residues. The V and J ends lost 6 bases and 0 bases, in that order; junction bases with no gene match: 5. The CDR3: CASRKQGISNQPQHF. DNA for the CDR3: TGTGCCAGCAGGAAACAGGGGATTAGCAATCAGCCCCAGCATTTT.

The V gene is TRBV6-2 or TRBV6-3, the J gene TRBJ1-1; D unclear. V was pared by 2 bases and J by 10 bases, with 14 bases between. Germline V gene sequence: CDR1 MNHEY, CDR2 SVGEGT. CDR3 size: 13 residues. CDR3 amino acids: CASSYTGGIGAFF. The CDR3 nucleotides read TGTGCCAGCAGTTACACGGGAGGTATAGGAGCTTTCTTT.

The V call is TRBV18, the J call TRBJ2-7, with TRBD1 matching 9 bases. In germline, CDR1 is KGHSH, CDR2 LQKENI. V shed 6 bases, J shed 1 base, and the junction held 4 bases outside the gene matches. The CDR3 totals 14 residues. The CDR3 region is CASSLGQGSYEQYV. The CDR3 DNA reads as TGTGCCAGCTCCCTCGGACAGGGGTCCTACGAGCAGTACGTC.

The genes are TRBV12-2 and TRBJ2-2; TRBD2, the table's D call, lacks a check against the DNA. TRBV12-2 is an annotated pseudogene. The CDR3 extends over 13 amino acids. The DNA for the CDR3 is TGTGCAAGTCGCCGAAGAGTTACCGGGGAGCTGTTTTTT. As protein: CASRRRVTGELFF.

The chain joins TRBV29-1 to TRBJ2-1, with 12 positions matching TRBD2. V lost 5 bases to trimming and J lost 9 bases; unmatched junction nucleotides: 2. Germline values: CDR1 SQVTM, CDR2 ANQGSEA. The CDR3 sequence is 12 residues long. This CDR3 reads CSVLTSGGEQFF. The CDR3, as DNA: TGCAGCGTTCTGACTAGCGGGGGTGAGCAGTTCTTC.

The CDR3 reads CASSERTSNEQFF. CDR3 sequence (DNA): TGTGCCAGCAGTGAAAGGACTAGCAATGAGCAGTTCTTC. The gene calls are TRBV2 and TRBJ2-1; 7 positions agree with TRBD2. The CDR3 contains 13 residues. Losses at the gene ends were 2 bases for V and 6 bases for J; bases not matched to a gene: 1. Germline V gives CDR1 SNHLY, CDR2 FYNNEI.

The chain recombines TRBV6-5 with TRBJ1-2; TRBD1 aligns across 10 bases. V was pared by 5 bases and J by 7 bases, with 4 bases of the junction left unmatched. The germline gives CDR1 MNHEY, CDR2 SVGAGI. The CDR3 is 13 residues long. DNA of the CDR3: TGTGCCAGCAGTAGAGGGACAGGGGTTGGCTACACCTTC. Protein: CASSRGTGVGYTF.

V is TRBV4-2 and J is TRBJ1-2; D might be TRBD1 (5 bases). The CDR3 is 15 amino acids. Trimming left V 0 bases short and J 1 base short, with 9 bases between. Per germline, CDR1 LGHNA and CDR2 YNFKEQ. CDR3 DNA sequence: TGTGCCAGCAGCCAAGATTCGGGGGGTAACTATGGCTACACCTTC. Its translation: CASSQDSGGNYGYTF.

CDR3 sequence reads: CASSLAPSGSYEQYF. CDR3 nucleotides: TGCGCCAGCAGCTTAGCCCCCTCAGGGTCCTACGAGCAGTACTTC. The chain has TRBV5-1 and TRBJ2-7; D perhaps matches TRBD1 (5 bases). From germline, CDR1 is SGHRS and CDR2 YFSETQ. Trimming took off 2 bases at V and 1 base at J, with 13 bases between the two ends. This CDR3 spans 15 amino acids.

The genes are TRBV6-6 and TRBJ2-7; tentatively, D is TRBD1 (6 bases). The ends were cut back, 1 base at V and 3 bases at J, with 13 bases in the middle. The CDR3 is made up of 15 amino acids. Germline CDR1 MNHNY, CDR2 SVGAGI (reference sequence). For the CDR3, the DNA is TGTGCCAGCAGTTACTGGGGGCCGGACAACTACGAGCAGTACTTC. This encodes CASSYWGPDNYEQYF.

The rearrangement joins TRBV11-2 to TRBJ1-2; tentative D call: TRBD1 (5 bases). The V gene lost 0 bases and the J gene lost 6 bases, with 14 bases spanning the gap. Per the germline V gene, CDR1 is SGHAT and CDR2 is FQNNGV. The CDR3 spans 15 residues. CDR3 in amino acids: CASSLERTSGHGYTF. Written as DNA, the CDR3 is TGTGCCAGCAGCTTAGAACGGACATCAGGACATGGCTACACCTTC.

This clone appeared once. The chain has TRBV27 and TRBJ1-6; D might be TRBD1 (6 bases). Looked up from germline, CDR1 is MNHEY and CDR2 is SMNVEV (reference sequence). V was clipped by 9 bases and J by 2 bases, with 14 bases between them. The length of the CDR3 is 15 residues. The CDR3 DNA sequence: TGTGCCAGTAGGGGGATCGGGGCCTATAATTCACCCCTCCACTTT. Protein: CASRGIGAYNSPLHF.

The rearrangement joins TRBV4-1 to TRBJ2-7, with 11 bases fitting TRBD2. Trimming at V came to 0 bases and at J to 3 bases, leaving 16 bases not matched to a gene. Germline values: CDR1 MGHRA, CDR2 YSYEKL. The CDR3 runs 20 residues. Here the CDR3 reads CASSQDLGGSLAGGIYEQYF. The CDR3 DNA is TGCGCCAGCAGCCAAGATCTGGGCGGGTCCCTAGCGGGAGGTATCTACGAGCAGTACTTC.

The J gene is TRBJ2-7, the V gene TRBV18, with 14 bases aligning to TRBD2. Unmatched junction bases numbered 8, after V lost 3 bases and J lost 4 bases. The length of the CDR3 is 17 residues. CDR1 and CDR2 (germline): KGHSH, LQKENI. CDR3 DNA sequence: TGTGCCAGCTCACCTGCCGGGACTAGCGGGAGAACGTACGAGCAGTACTTC. Encoded protein: CASSPAGTSGRTYEQYF.

This chain links TRBV13 with TRBJ1-6; D is possibly TRBD1 (5 bases). Per the germline V gene, CDR1 is PRHDT and CDR2 is FYEKMQ (reference sequence). V lost 5 bases and J lost 12, with 14 bases in between. The CDR3 is 13 residues long. CDR3 in DNA: TGTGCCAGCAGCCCACCTTCGGGGGTACCCCTCCACTTT. Translating it yields CASSPPSGVPLHF.

This chain joins TRBV5-1 and TRBJ1-4; TRBD1 aligns across 9 bases. Germline V CDR1 and CDR2: SGHRS, YFSETQ. The CDR3 consists of 18 residues. V lost 4 bases to trimming and J lost 0 bases; unmatched junction nucleotides: 10. CDR3 in amino acids: CASSHKPGQGATNEKLFF. CDR3 nucleotide sequence: TGCGCCAGCAGCCACAAACCGGGACAGGGCGCAACTAATGAAAAACTGTTTTTT.

The chain carries TRBV19 and TRBJ1-1; no clear D gene. From germline, CDR1 is LNHDA and CDR2 SQIVND (reference sequence). With 3 bases removed from V and 1 base from J, the gap between germline ends came to 6 bases. The CDR3 consists of 13 residues. The CDR3 coding sequence is TGTGCCAGTAGTATCACTAGGAACACTGAAGCTTTCTTT. Translation: CASSITRNTEAFF.

The rearrangement joins TRBV7-9 to TRBJ2-7, with 13 nucleotides matching TRBD2. V dropped 3 bases and J dropped 5; count of bases not matched to a gene: 4. From germline, CDR1 is SEHNR and CDR2 FQNEAQ (reference sequence). The CDR3 spans 15 residues. The CDR3 nucleotides read TGTGCCAGCAGCTTGGGGACTAGCGGGATTCACGAGCAGTACGTC. Translation: CASSLGTSGIHEQYV.

The genes are TRBV19 and TRBJ1-2, with 9 bases that match TRBD1. The germline V gene encodes CDR1 LNHDA and CDR2 SQIVND (reference sequence). This CDR3 contains 13 residues. Losses at the gene ends were 7 bases for V and 2 bases for J; bases not matched to a gene: 2. DNA of the CDR3: TGTGCCAGTACTGGACAGGGGAACTATGGCTACACCTTC. This encodes CASTGQGNYGYTF. The full variable domain, rest sourced from reference TRBV19 and TRBJ1-2, is DGGITQSPKYLFRKEGQNVTLSCEQNLNHDAMYWYRQDPGQGLRLIYYSQIVNDFQKGDIAEGYSVSREKKESFPLTVTSAQKNPTAFYLCASTGQGNYGYTFGSGTRLTVV.

This chain connects TRBV6-5 to TRBJ2-7; possibly TRBD1 for D (6 bases). The length of the CDR3 is 11 residues. V lost 8 bases, J lost 6 bases, and 11 bases lay in between. Germline CDR1 is MNHEY and CDR2 is SVGAGI. CDR3 nucleotides: TGTGCCAGCCAAGACAGGATCGAGCAGTACGTC. Translated: CASQDRIEQYV.

J is TRBJ1-1 and V is TRBV11-2; D unresolved. This CDR3 has 13 residues. CDR1 is SGHAT and CDR2 is FQNNGV in the germline V gene. The ends were cut back, 3 bases at V and 4 bases at J, with 9 bases in the middle. The CDR3 protein is CASSFEESTEAFF. Here the CDR3 DNA reads TGTGCCAGCAGCTTTGAGGAGAGCACTGAAGCTTTCTTT.

The rearrangement uses TRBV10-3 and TRBJ2-2, with 10 positions matching TRBD1. CDR3 length equals 15 residues. J was trimmed by 4 bases and V by 9 bases; bases with no gene match: 8. Germline values: CDR1 ENHRY, CDR2 SYGVKD. CDR3 sequence: CAIAEGTGVTGELFF. The CDR3 DNA reads as TGTGCCATAGCTGAGGGGACAGGGGTCACCGGGGAGCTGTTTTTT.

The V call is TRBV3-1 (or the pseudogene TRBV3-2), the J call TRBJ1-6, with 8 nucleotides matching TRBD1. Germline V CDR1 and CDR2: LGHDT, YNNKEL (reference sequence). CDR3 length equals 17 residues. V dropped 4 bases and J dropped 4; count of bases not matched to a gene: 9. The CDR3 protein is CASSPGTGGGYNSPLHF. CDR3 sequence (DNA): TGTGCCAGCAGCCCCGGGACAGGAGGAGGTTATAATTCACCCCTCCACTTT.

The DNA of the CDR3 is TGTGCCAGTAGAGAGACAGGGGTCAGCACAGATACGCAGTATTTT. This encodes CASRETGVSTDTQYF. The chain links TRBV19 to TRBJ2-3; 8 bases line up with TRBD1. Germline V gives CDR1 LNHDA, CDR2 SQIVND (reference sequence). V trimming: 6 bases; J trimming: 0 bases; junction bases outside the gene matches: 5. The CDR3 runs to 15 residues.

The DNA for the CDR3 is TGTGCCAGCAGTTTGGGGGCAGGGGAGTTGTCTAAAGGGGCTTTCTTT. Translating it yields CASSLGAGELSKGAFF. The genes are TRBV28 and TRBJ1-1; maybe TRBD1 (6 bases). The germline CDR1 and CDR2 sequences are MDHEN and SYDVKM. The CDR3 loop spans 16 amino acids. V lost 3 bases and J 11 bases, leaving 25 bases between the germline ends.